This T cell receptor (beta chain) was obtained from a study of cytomegalovirus exposure and HLA in healthy donors. The germline CDR1 and CDR2 sequences are LGHNT and FRNRAP. This CDR3 contains 16 residues. Trimming cost V 0 bases and J 4 bases, with 15 bases left between them. Profiling relied on immunoSEQ multiplex PCR, and the TCRdb table lists in-frame clones only, not all of them. This table holds about 130,000 clones, about nine tenths found once. The sequence was obtained from a woman aged 18-30 years in good health and CMV-seronegative. The chain uses TRBV12-5 and TRBJ1-2, with TRBD1 as a possible D gene (5 bases). Sequencing used PBMCs. As DNA, the CDR3 is TGTGCTAGTGGTTTGGTACCAGGCGGGACGGCCTATGGCTACACCTTC. Translation gives CASGLVPGGTAYGYTF.